Included here is one T cell receptor (beta chain) sequence, with context. The assay was immunoSEQ multiplex PCR, and TCRdb's table has in-frame clones only and misses some. The sample lists about 130,000 clones; around 93% were seen once. Germline CDR1 and CDR2: MNHEY and SVGAGI. This CDR3 is built from 15 residues. After removal of 6 bases from V and 2 bases from J, the junction contained 8 bases not matched to a gene. The sample belongs to a study of T cell responses to AZD1222 COVID-19 vaccine. The origin of this receptor is an adult who received the AZD1222 COVID-19 vaccine. V usage is TRBV6-5 and J usage is TRBJ2-7; 9 positions match TRBD2. This sample comprised peripheral blood, obtained 28 days after the second AZD1222 dose. This chain's CDR3 is CASRQLAGAPYEQYF. DNA of the CDR3: TGTGCCAGCAGGCAACTAGCGGGTGCCCCCTACGAGCAGTACTTC.